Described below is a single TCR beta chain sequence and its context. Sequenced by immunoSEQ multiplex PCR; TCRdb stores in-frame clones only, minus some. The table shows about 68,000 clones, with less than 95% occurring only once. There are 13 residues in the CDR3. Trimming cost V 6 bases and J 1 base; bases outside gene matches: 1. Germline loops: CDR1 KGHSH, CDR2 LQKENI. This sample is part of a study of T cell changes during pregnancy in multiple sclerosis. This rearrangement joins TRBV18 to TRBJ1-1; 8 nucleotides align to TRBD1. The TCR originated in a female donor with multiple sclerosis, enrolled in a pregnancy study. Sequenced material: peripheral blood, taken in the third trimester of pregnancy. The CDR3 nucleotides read TGTGCCAGCTCGACAGGGGAGAACACTGAAGCTTTCTTT. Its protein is CASSTGENTEAFF.